This T cell receptor beta chain was identified in a study of blood T cell repertoires in COVID-19. Study summary: Acute-phase and convalescent COVID-19 samples originated in the United States, Italy and Spain.

The CDR3 runs to 15 residues. Germline V gives CDR1 MNHEY, CDR2 SMNVEV (reference sequence). With 5 bases clipped from V and 3 bases from J, the junction kept 8 bases outside the gene matches. The Seattle patients, enrolled during active infection, were followed longitudinally. Original analysis: Amplifying reference gene primers gave estimates of nucleated cell counts. Only in-frame clones appear in the TCRdb table, and some are missing; sequencing was by immunoSEQ multiplex PCR. V and J calls and clone size are given by that table; D and trimming were obtained from the DNA. The table includes 150,000 or so clones, around 83% detected once.

The clonotype originates from a woman in her sixties with COVID-19, enrolled during active disease. The chain carries TRBV27 and TRBJ2-7; 9 nucleotides align to TRBD2. Sequenced input: peripheral blood. CDR3 in amino acids: CASSPLSGRRYEQYF. The CDR3 DNA reads as TGTGCCAGCAGTCCACTTAGCGGGAGACGCTACGAGCAGTACTTC.